These T cell receptor beta chains were read from a single sample in a study of monozygotic twins with cystic fibrosis. Data came from immunoSEQ multiplex PCR; TCRdb stores just in-frame clones and leaves some out. The sample consists of just under 20,000 clones, roughly 89% of them appearing once. The source material was blood. The receptors here all came from a girl between 2 and 10 years old with cystic fibrosis. Each CDR3 is given with its conserved first and last residue. D genes are given only for firm matches. Clone size is shown for a subset of rows, as once, few, many or a class of expanded clone.

D,J,size,V,DNA,CDR3
.,TRBJ2-1,.,TRBV6-6,TGTGCCAGCAGTTCCCTCCTACCCTACAATGAGCAGTTCTTC,CASSSLLPYNEQFF
.,TRBJ1-1,.,TRBV9,TGTGCCAGCAGCGCGACCGGGAACACTGAAGCTTTCTTT,CASSATGNTEAFF
.,TRBJ2-7,.,TRBV28,TGTGCCAGCACCATCAACCAACAGGGACCCTACGAGCAGTACTTC,CASTINQQGPYEQYF
.,TRBJ1-2,.,TRBV10-3,TGTGCCACCAATCCGGGATCATCAACCTATGGCTACACCTTC,CATNPGSSTYGYTF
.,TRBJ2-1,.,TRBV29-1,TGCAGCGTTGGGACAGACTACAATGAGCAGTTCTTC,CSVGTDYNEQFF
.,TRBJ1-1,.,TRBV11-2,TGTGCCAGCAGCTCGATAAAGGGCTCGAACACTGAAGCTTTCTTT,CASSSIKGSNTEAFF
TRBD1,TRBJ1-4,.,TRBV4-1,TGCGCCAGCAGCCTCTCCGGGACAGGGAATGAAAAACTGTTTTTT,CASSLSGTGNEKLFF
TRBD1,TRBJ1-1,.,TRBV9,TGTGCCAGCAGCGTCGGACAGGAATGGACTGAAGCTTTCTTT,CASSVGQEWTEAFF
.,TRBJ2-2,.,TRBV6-5,TGTGCCAGCAGTTACTCGCCCGGGTCCACCGGGGAGCTGTTTTTT,CASSYSPGSTGELFF
.,TRBJ1-1,.,TRBV20-1,TGCAGTCCGACCCTTAACACTGAAGCTTTCTTT,CSPTLNTEAFF
.,TRBJ1-4,.,TRBV6-6,TGTGCCAGCGGCCCTAAAGGGGAAAAACTGTTTTTT,CASGPKGEKLFF
.,TRBJ2-7,.,TRBV4-2,TGTGCCAGCAGCCAAGACAGGACAGACTCCTACGAGCAGTACTTC,CASSQDRTDSYEQYF
.,TRBJ2-5,.,TRBV19,TGTGCCAGTAGTAGGGAACTCCAAGAGACCCAGTACTTC,CASSRELQETQYF
TRBD1,TRBJ2-7,.,TRBV4-2,TGTGCCAGCAGCGGCCGGGACAGCTCCTACGAGCAGTACTTC,CASSGRDSSYEQYF
.,TRBJ1-1,few,TRBV2,TGTGCCAGCAGTGAGGGGGGAGGATACACTGAAGCTTTCTTT,CASSEGGGYTEAFF
.,TRBJ2-2,.,TRBV28,TGTGCCAGCAGTTTCGACAGGTTGAACACCGGGGAGCTGTTTTTT,CASSFDRLNTGELFF
.,TRBJ2-1,.,TRBV5-1,TGCGCCAGCAGCTTGGGCGGAGCCAGCTCCTACAATGAGCAGTTCTTC,CASSLGGASSYNEQFF
.,TRBJ1-2,.,TRBV27,TGTGCCAGCAGTCCACTACAGGAGATTTACTATGGCTACACCTTC,CASSPLQEIYYGYTF
.,TRBJ2-3,.,TRBV15,TGTGCCACCAGCAGAGCCGGACTGACTAACACAGATACGCAGTATTTT,CATSRAGLTNTDTQYF
.,TRBJ1-5,.,TRBV6-1,TGTGCCAGCAGTGAAGTCCCGGACACCGGGCCCCAGCATTTT,CASSEVPDTGPQHF
.,TRBJ2-7,.,TRBV11-3,TGTGCCAGCAGCTTAGCTGCCGCCGGGACAATTCTCTACGAGCAGTACTTC,CASSLAAAGTILYEQYF
.,TRBJ2-7,.,TRBV5-6,TGTGCCAGCAGCTTGGCAACAGGGAAGACCTACGAGCAGTACTTC,CASSLATGKTYEQYF
.,TRBJ1-2,.,TRBV2,TGTGCCAGCAGCCGCCGGACAGCAGGCATTGACTATGGCTACACCTTC,CASSRRTAGIDYGYTF
.,TRBJ2-1,.,TRBV9,TGTGCCAGCAGCGTAGAGGGACATTCCTACAATGAGCAGTTCTTC,CASSVEGHSYNEQFF
.,TRBJ1-3,.,TRBV28,TGTGCCAGCAGTCCGACCTGGGCACACTCTGGAAACACCATATATTTT,CASSPTWAHSGNTIYF
.,TRBJ1-2,.,TRBV9,TGTGCCAGCAGCGGCGCTGCGGGGGCGGACTATGGCTACACCTTC,CASSGAAGADYGYTF
.,TRBJ2-1,.,TRBV20-1,TGCAGTGCAAGTCAGGATGAGCAGTTCTTC,CSASQDEQFF
TRBD1,TRBJ2-5,.,TRBV25-1,TGTGCCAGCAGTGAATTCCCGGGACAGGGGACCCAAGAGACCCAGTACTTC,CASSEFPGQGTQETQYF
.,TRBJ1-3,.,TRBV30,TGTGCCTGGAGTTTGATGAATGCCATATATTTT,CAWSLMNAIYF
.,TRBJ2-1,.,TRBV5-1,TGCGCCAGCAGTAAAGGAGGCAGGTTAGGATCCTACAATGAGCAGTTCTTC,CASSKGGRLGSYNEQFF
.,TRBJ1-3,.,TRBV11-2,TGTGCCAGCAGCCAATCCCGCTCTGGAAACACCATATATTTT,CASSQSRSGNTIYF
TRBD1,TRBJ1-2,.,TRBV19,TGTGCCAGTAGTATAGTCGGGACAGGAAACTATGGCTACACCTTC,CASSIVGTGNYGYTF
TRBD2,TRBJ2-5,.,TRBV28,TGTGCCAGCAGTCCTACACGACTAGCGGGAAGTTCAAAGACCCAGTACTTC,CASSPTRLAGSSKTQYF
.,TRBJ2-7,.,TRBV27,TGTGCCAGCAGTTTAAGGCAGGGTCCCTACGAGCAGTACTTC,CASSLRQGPYEQYF
.,TRBJ2-7,once,TRBV5-4,TGTGCCAGCAGCTTGAGCGGCTACGAGCAGTACTTC,CASSLSGYEQYF
TRBD1,TRBJ2-6,.,TRBV28,TGTGCCAGCAGTCCTTCCTGGGGGACAGCACCCAACTACTCTGGGGCCAACGTCCTGACTTTC,CASSPSWGTAPNYSGANVLTF
.,TRBJ1-1,.,TRBV19,TGTGCCAGTAGTCCCATCGGCGGGGCCGTCTTAGGGGTGAACACTGAAGCTTTCTTT,CASSPIGGAVLGVNTEAFF
.,TRBJ1-4,few,TRBV4-2,TGTGCCAGCAGCCAAGATGGGAGGACTTTCGGGGAAAAACTGTTTTTT,CASSQDGRTFGEKLFF
.,TRBJ2-5,.,TRBV25-1,TGTGCCAGCAGTGAAAGCGGGACACAACAAGAGACCCAGTACTTC,CASSESGTQQETQYF
.,TRBJ1-3,.,TRBV9,TGTGCCAGCGGCGGAGGTTCCTCTGGAAACACCATATATTTT,CASGGGSSGNTIYF
.,TRBJ2-1,.,TRBV28,TGTGCCAGCAGGCGTCCGGGGGTCCTTAGTAGAGAGCAGTTCTTC,CASRRPGVLSREQFF
TRBD1,TRBJ1-4,.,TRBV5-6,TGTGCCAGCAGCCGACAGGGTACTAATGAAAAACTGTTTTTT,CASSRQGTNEKLFF
TRBD2,TRBJ2-7,few,TRBV4-1,TGCGCCAGCAGCCAACCTAGCGGGGGGGAATTTTACGAGCAGTACTTC,CASSQPSGGEFYEQYF
.,TRBJ1-2,.,TRBV5-1,TGCGCCAGCAGCTCTCAGCCCGGCTCTAACTATGGCTACATCTTC,CASSSQPGSNYGYIF
.,TRBJ2-2,.,TRBV7-7,TGTGCCAGCAGCCCGGAGGTGGCGGGGGAGCTGTTTTTT,CASSPEVAGELFF
TRBD1,TRBJ1-1,.,TRBV5-4,TGTGCCAGCAGCTTCGAGACAGGGGTGAACACTGAAGCTTTCTTT,CASSFETGVNTEAFF
.,TRBJ2-7,.,TRBV12-5,TGTGCTTTCCCCAGGGAAAGTAACGAGCAGTACTTC,CAFPRESNEQYF
TRBD2,TRBJ2-1,.,TRBV16,TGTGCCAGCAGCCAAGGGAGCGGGAGTACCTACAATGAGCAGTTCTTC,CASSQGSGSTYNEQFF
.,TRBJ1-1,.,TRBV5-6,TGTGCCAGCAGCTTCAGGACACTTATGAACACTGAAGCTTTCTTT,CASSFRTLMNTEAFF
.,TRBJ2-1,.,TRBV6-1,TGTGCCAGCAGTGAAGTAAACCCCTATCCTAATGAGCAGTTCTTC,CASSEVNPYPNEQFF
.,TRBJ1-5,.,TRBV7-2,TGTGCCAGCAGCTTAGATAGCAATCAGCCCCAGCATTTT,CASSLDSNQPQHF
TRBD1,TRBJ1-2,.,TRBV6-5,TGTGCCAGCAGCCGACAGGGGGACTACACCTTC,CASSRQGDYTF